Listed below are T cell receptor beta chains from one sample, sequenced in a study of blood T cells in healthy people across ages. TCRdb called the 5' RACE reads again in MiXCR, with one record for every CDR3 protein. The table lists about 590,000 distinct CDR3 sequences, under 30% of them singletons, with approximately 14% in the top ten. The sample comprised blood. The receptors come from a woman over 75 in good health. Each CDR3 is given with its conserved first and last residue. D genes are given only for firm matches. Clone size appears in some rows only: once, few, many, or a class for an expanded clone.

>TRBD1|TRBJ2-7|TRBV5-1|once
TGCGCCAGCAGCTTGACAGGGGATGGACACGAGCAGTACTTC
CASSLTGDGHEQYF
>TRBD1|TRBJ1-3|TRBV18|few
TGTGCCAGCTCACCCACAGGGGGATCTGGAAACACCATATATTTT
CASSPTGGSGNTIYF
>TRBD2|TRBJ2-1|TRBV10-3|NA
TGTGCCATCAGACAGCGGGAGGGCCCCAGAGAGCAGTTCTTC
CAIRQREGPREQFF
>NA|TRBJ2-1|TRBV9|many
TGTGCCAGCAGCGTAGGGCCCTATGAGCAGTTCTTC
CASSVGPYEQFF
>TRBD2|TRBJ2-7|TRBV6-1|few
TGTGCCAGCAGTGTACGAAGACTAGCGTCCTACGAGCAGTACTTC
CASSVRRLASYEQYF
>TRBD1|TRBJ2-3|TRBV6-2/TRBV6-3|many
TGTGCCAGCACCCTACTCCAGGGACAGGGCACAGATACGCAGTATTTT
CASTLLQGQGTDTQYF
>TRBD2|TRBJ2-3|TRBV12-3/TRBV12-4|few
TGTGCCAGCAGCCAGCAGGGCGGGGGTAGCGCAGATACGCAATATTTT
CASSQQGGGSADTQYF
>TRBD1|TRBJ2-6|TRBV7-3|many
TGTGCCAGCAGCAGCGGGACAGGGTTCTCTGGGGCCAACGTCCTGACTTTC
CASSSGTGFSGANVLTF
>NA|TRBJ2-5|TRBV5-1|NA
TGCGCCAGCAGCTTGTCCTTATCGCGTCTAGAGACCCAGTACTTC
CASSLSLSRLETQYF
>NA|TRBJ2-4|TRBV7-8|NA
TGTGCCAGCAGCTTTAGGCCTTGGGGGAAGGACAAAAACATTCAGTACTTC
CASSFRPWGKDKNIQYF
>NA|TRBJ2-1|TRBV12-3/TRBV12-4|NA
TGTGCCAGCAGTGGGACTGGCGATGAGCAGTTCTTC
CASSGTGDEQFF
>TRBD1|TRBJ1-4|TRBV11-2|few
TGTGCCAGCAGCTTAGAGGACAGGAGGGGCGAAAAACTGTTTTTT
CASSLEDRRGEKLFF
>NA|TRBJ1-6|TRBV27|many
TGTGCCAGCAGACATCAAAGCTCCTATAATTCACCCCTCCACTTT
CASRHQSSYNSPLHF
>NA|TRBJ2-7|TRBV20-1|many
TGCAGTGCTTCTCCCCCCTTGGGGCAGACCGAGCAGTACTTC
CSASPPLGQTEQYF
>NA|TRBJ1-1|TRBV12-3/TRBV12-4|few
TGTGCCAGCTGTCCCGAATTGAACACTGAAGCTTTCTTT
CASCPELNTEAFF
>NA|TRBJ2-7|TRBV20-1|NA
TGCAGTGCTAGAAGCATAAACGGGTCCTACGAGCAGTACTTC
CSARSINGSYEQYF
>NA|TRBJ2-3|TRBV2|many
TGTGCCAGCAGTATCATGGGGAATTGGGGGGCAGATACGCAGTATTTT
CASSIMGNWGADTQYF
>NA|TRBJ1-1|TRBV2|few
TGTGCCAGCACCTCCCCAGGGATTTATGGGTACACTGAAGCTTTCTTT
CASTSPGIYGYTEAFF
>NA|TRBJ2-5|TRBV6-1|NA
TGTGCCAGCAGTGAATTAGGTGCACTTCAGGGGACCCAGTACTTC
CASSELGALQGTQYF
>NA|TRBJ2-7|TRBV6-1|many
TGTGCCAGCAGCCGGGACAACTCCTACGAGCAGTACTTC
CASSRDNSYEQYF
>NA|TRBJ2-7|TRBV30|many
TGTGCCTGGAGTTCCGGGAGCTCCTACGAGCAGTACTTC
CAWSSGSSYEQYF
>NA|TRBJ2-3|TRBV27|few
TGTGCCAGCAGGGCTGGCGGCCGAGATACGCAGTATTTT
CASRAGGRDTQYF
>NA|TRBJ2-3|TRBV18|many
TGTGCCAGCTCACCGCTTCTTAGGGCGGGCACAGATACGCAGTATTTT
CASSPLLRAGTDTQYF
>NA|TRBJ2-6|TRBV11-2|many
TGTGCCAGCAGCTATAAGGGCTCTGGGGCCAACGTCCTGACTTTC
CASSYKGSGANVLTF
>TRBD1|TRBJ2-1|TRBV6-5|NA
TGTGCCAGCAGGCCCGGGACAGACTCCTACAATGAGCAGTTCTTC
CASRPGTDSYNEQFF
>NA|TRBJ1-2|TRBV5-6|many
TGTGCCAGCAGCCCCCTCGAGGGAGGGAACGGGATCCATGGCTACACCTTC
CASSPLEGGNGIHGYTF
>NA|TRBJ2-7|TRBV20-1|many
TGCAGTGCTAGAAAGACAGGTACCTACGAGCAGTACTTC
CSARKTGTYEQYF
>NA|TRBJ2-5|TRBV3-1|few
TGTGCCAGCAGCCAGCCAGGGGAAATGGGGACCCAGTACTTC
CASSQPGEMGTQYF
>TRBD1|TRBJ2-7|TRBV2|once
TGTGCCAGCAGTGGGACAGGGGTGGGGGACGAGCAGTACTTC
CASSGTGVGDEQYF
>NA|TRBJ2-6|TRBV20-1|NA
TGCAGTGCTAGGTACGACGGGACCAACGTCCGGACTTTC
CSARYDGTNVRTF
>NA|TRBJ1-5|TRBV7-8|NA
TGTGCCAGCAGCCTGCCCTATAGCAATCAGCCCCAGCATTTT
CASSLPYSNQPQHF
>NA|TRBJ2-5|TRBV7-2|few
TGTGCCAGCAGCTTAGGACGGTTGTACCAAGAGACCCAGTACTTC
CASSLGRLYQETQYF
>NA|TRBJ1-5|TRBV10-1|few
TGCGCCAGTAACAGGGCACGGGATAGCAATCAGCCCCAGCATTTT
CASNRARDSNQPQHF
>NA|TRBJ2-1|TRBV2|many
TGTGCCAGCAGTGATCCCGGGTCCCGCTCCTACAATGAGCAGTTCTTC
CASSDPGSRSYNEQFF
>NA|TRBJ2-5|TRBV20-1|NA
TGCAGTGCTAGCCTTAAGCAAGAGACCCAGTACTTC
CSASLKQETQYF
>NA|TRBJ2-1|TRBV24-1|many
TGTGCCACCAGTTTCTCCGCCTTAGGCACATCCTCCTACAATGAGCAGTTCTTC
CATSFSALGTSSYNEQFF
>TRBD1|TRBJ1-6|TRBV7-9|many
TGTGCCAGCAGCCCGACAGGGGGCGGTTCACCCCTCCACTTT
CASSPTGGGSPLHF
>TRBD2|TRBJ2-7|TRBV3-1|many
TGTGCCAGCAGCCAAGATTTGGTAGCGGGGCGATACGAGCAGTACTTC
CASSQDLVAGRYEQYF
>NA|TRBJ2-5|TRBV4-2|many
TGTGCCAGCAGCCTGGGACTTACCCAAGAGACCCAGTACTTC
CASSLGLTQETQYF
>NA|TRBJ1-2|TRBV11-2|many
TGTGCCAGCAGCTTAGATTCCGGGAGCCTGGGTGGCTACACCTTC
CASSLDSGSLGGYTF
>NA|TRBJ1-4|TRBV28|few
TGTGCCAGCAGTTTCTCACAGATAGAAAAACTGTTTTTT
CASSFSQIEKLFF
>NA|TRBJ1-5|TRBV2|many
TGTGCCAGCATCAAGGACAGCGAGAATCAGCCCCAGCATTTT
CASIKDSENQPQHF
>NA|TRBJ1-1|TRBV10-3|few
TGTGCCAGCAACAGAGTGGACACTGAAGCTTTCTTT
CASNRVDTEAFF
>TRBD1|TRBJ1-5|TRBV27|NA
TGTGCCAGCAGTAGTATGCTACAGGGGAGCAATCAGCCCCAGCATTTT
CASSSMLQGSNQPQHF
>NA|TRBJ2-2|TRBV5-5|NA
TGTGCCAGCAGCTTAGCCGGGGGACCGGGCACCGGGGAGCTGTTTTTT
CASSLAGGPGTGELFF
>NA|TRBJ2-7|TRBV12-3/TRBV12-4|many
TGTGCCAGCAGTGTCCCGGGGTCCTACGAGCAGTACTTC
CASSVPGSYEQYF
>NA|TRBJ2-1|TRBV15|NA
TGTGTCACCAGCAGGGGGGACCTCTCCTACGAGCAGTTCTTC
CVTSRGDLSYEQFF
>TRBD1|TRBJ1-6|TRBV3-1|many
TGTGCCAGCAGCCAAGGACAGGGGGCTAATTCACCCCTCCACTTT
CASSQGQGANSPLHF
>NA|TRBJ2-1|TRBV6-5|NA
TGTGCCAGCAGTTACTCCCTAGTTGGCAATGAGCAGTTCTTC
CASSYSLVGNEQFF
>NA|TRBJ1-2|TRBV20-1|once
TGCAGTGCTCAAAGTGGGGCCGATGGCTACACCTTC
CSAQSGADGYTF
>NA|TRBJ2-5|TRBV18|many
TGTGCCAGCTCACCACAACGGCTCCAAGAGACCCAGTACTTC
CASSPQRLQETQYF
>NA|TRBJ2-7|TRBV15|NA
TGTGCCACCAGCAGAGATCCGAAATACGAGCAGTACTTC
CATSRDPKYEQYF
>NA|TRBJ1-2|TRBV5-4|NA
TGTGCCAGCAGCTCGGAGGGACATGGCTACACCTTC
CASSSEGHGYTF